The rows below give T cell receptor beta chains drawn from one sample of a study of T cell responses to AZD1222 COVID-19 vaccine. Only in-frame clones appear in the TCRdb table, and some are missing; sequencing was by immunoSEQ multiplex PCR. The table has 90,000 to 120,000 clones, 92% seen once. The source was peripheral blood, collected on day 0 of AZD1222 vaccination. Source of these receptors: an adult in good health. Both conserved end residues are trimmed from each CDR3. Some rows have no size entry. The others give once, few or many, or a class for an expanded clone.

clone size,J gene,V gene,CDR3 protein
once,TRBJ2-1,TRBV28,ASSLTLGNEQF
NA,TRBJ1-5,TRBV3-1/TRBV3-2,ASSRMDSQPQH
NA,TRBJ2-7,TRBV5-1,ASSLVTGGPPYEQY
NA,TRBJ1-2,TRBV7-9,ASSFGRSYGYT
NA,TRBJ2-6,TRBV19,ASSAGAGGANVLT
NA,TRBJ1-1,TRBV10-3,AITRDANTEAF
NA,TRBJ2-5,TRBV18,ASSPNWPQETQY
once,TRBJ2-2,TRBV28,ATTRPGLAIKDTGELF
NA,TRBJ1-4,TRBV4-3,ASSVIGEKLF
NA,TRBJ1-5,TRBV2,ASSELTGDQPQH
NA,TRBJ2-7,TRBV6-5,ALARTGVNEQY
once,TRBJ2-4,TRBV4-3,ASSQDVDPMNIQY
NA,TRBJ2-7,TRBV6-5,ASSYSNRKGEQY
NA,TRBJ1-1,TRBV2,ASGGDRSMNTEAF
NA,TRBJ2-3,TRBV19,ASSILGGDTQY
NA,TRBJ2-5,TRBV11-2,ASSSRLLAGVGETQY
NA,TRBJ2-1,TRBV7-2,ASSLSGGQTYNEQF
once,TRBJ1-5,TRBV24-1,ATSDTGYQPQH
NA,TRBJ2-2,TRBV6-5,ASEGIAGELF
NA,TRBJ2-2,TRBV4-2,ASSPIRAISDGTNTGELF
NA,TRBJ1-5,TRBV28,ASSLGTGSH
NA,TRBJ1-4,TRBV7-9,ASSFPGQGRQELF
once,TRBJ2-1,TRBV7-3,ASSLGRGGNEQF
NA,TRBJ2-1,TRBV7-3,ASSVLAGGNNEQF
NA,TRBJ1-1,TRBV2,ATQIAPYTEAF
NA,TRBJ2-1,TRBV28,ASSLTAPGEQF
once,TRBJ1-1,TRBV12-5,ASGLPRIVGGTEAF
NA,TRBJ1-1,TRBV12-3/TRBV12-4,ASNKNTEAF
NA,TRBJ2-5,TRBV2,ASSAAGGRQTQY
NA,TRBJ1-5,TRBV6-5,AVNPDRAQPQH
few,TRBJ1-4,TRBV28,ASSGETGQREKLF
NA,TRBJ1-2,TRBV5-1,ASSITNYGYT
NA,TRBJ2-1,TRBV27,ASRNGAASSFNEQF
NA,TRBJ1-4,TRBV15,ATSRDKGEGEKLF
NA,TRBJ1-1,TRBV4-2,ASSPSRVENTEAF
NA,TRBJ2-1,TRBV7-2,ASSLATSGGPLEQF
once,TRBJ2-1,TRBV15,ATSIPRGTGINEQF
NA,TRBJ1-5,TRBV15,ATSRAGTGNQPQH
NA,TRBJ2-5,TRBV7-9,ASTDREGEETQY
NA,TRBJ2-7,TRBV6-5,ASRGTDRGTYEQY
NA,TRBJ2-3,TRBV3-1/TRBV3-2,ASSQIRGGGTQY
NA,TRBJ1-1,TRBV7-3,ASSTDGNTEAF
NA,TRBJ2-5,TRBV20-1,SATQETQY
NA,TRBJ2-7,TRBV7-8,ASSLGSLTGTLSYEQY
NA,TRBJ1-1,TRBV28,ASRPPGTRTEAF
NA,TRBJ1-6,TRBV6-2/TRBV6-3,ASNPAYNSPLH
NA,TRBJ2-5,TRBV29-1,SVAGARETQY
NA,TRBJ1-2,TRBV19,ASREQADLYGYT
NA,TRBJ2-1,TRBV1,TSSHKAVSYNEQF
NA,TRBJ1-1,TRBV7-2,ASRPGTGYPEAF